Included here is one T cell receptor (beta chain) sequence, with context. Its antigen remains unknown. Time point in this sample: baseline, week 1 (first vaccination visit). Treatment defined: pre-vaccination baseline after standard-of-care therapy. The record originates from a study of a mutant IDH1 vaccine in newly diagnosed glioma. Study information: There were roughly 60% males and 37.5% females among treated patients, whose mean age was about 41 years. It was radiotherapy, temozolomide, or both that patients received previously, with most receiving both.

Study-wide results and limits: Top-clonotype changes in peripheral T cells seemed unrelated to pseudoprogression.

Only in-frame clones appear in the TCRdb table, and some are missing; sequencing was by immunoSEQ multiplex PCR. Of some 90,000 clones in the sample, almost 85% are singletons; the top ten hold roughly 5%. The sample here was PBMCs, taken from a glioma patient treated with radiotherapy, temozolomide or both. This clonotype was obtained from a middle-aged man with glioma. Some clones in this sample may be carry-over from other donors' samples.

The CDR3 protein is CASSGNSPLHF. CDR3 nucleotide sequence: TGTGCCAGCAGCGGGAATTCACCCCTCCACTTT. The J gene is TRBJ1-6, the V gene TRBV5-6; the D is unclear. The CDR3 has 11 amino acids. V was cut by 4 bases and J by 7 bases, with 3 bases left in between. Germline V gene data show CDR1 as SGHDT and CDR2 as YYEEEE.